Described below is a single TCR beta chain sequence and its context. Its antigen remains unknown. Germline CDR1 SEHNR, CDR2 FQNEAQ (reference sequence). With 0 bases removed from V and 0 bases from J, the gap between germline ends came to 11 bases. The CDR3 has 16 residues. The source of the sample is a study of T cell repertoires in cytomegalovirus infection. Study-wide context: CMV infection together with matching HLA type was indicated by public TCR beta signatures.

TCRdb redid the calling of the reads with MiXCR, one entry per CDR3 protein. The sample consists of around 800,000 distinct CDR3 sequences, 32% of them appearing once. The sequenced sample was cultured CD8+ T cells from PBMCs, obtained from culture after CMV antigen stimulation. This TCR derives from a human donor in good health (CMV status not recorded). Some clones in this sample may be carry-over from other donors' samples. The chain couples TRBV7-9 to TRBJ2-5, with D perhaps matching TRBD2 (5 bases). CDR3 amino acids: CASSLALDVYQETQYF. The CDR3 bases are TGTGCCAGCAGCTTAGCACTAGATGTGTACCAAGAGACCCAGTACTTC.